The next 15 T cell receptor beta chains were all read from a single sample in a study of shared clonotypes between healthy human individuals. The table came from immunoSEQ multiplex PCR; TCRdb's copy has only in-frame clones and leaves some out. The repertoire includes some 980,000 clones, less than 85% of them detected once, and approximately 1.5% sits in the top ten. What was sequenced was memory CD4+ T cells sorted from blood. Noted subset: CD45RA-negative fraction. Every receptor here comes from a man between 18 and 35 years old in good health.

V gene TRBV19 combines with J gene TRBJ1-2, with 7 bases fitting TRBD1. Trimming cost V 7 bases and J 4 bases; bases outside gene matches: 9. Looked up from germline, CDR1 is LNHDA and CDR2 is SQIVND (reference sequence). CDR3 size: 14 residues. In nucleotides, the CDR3 is TGTGCCAGTACCCCGCCAAGGGGGCCCTATGGCTACACCTTC. Encoded protein: CASTPPRGPYGYTF.

The chain combines TRBV4-1 with TRBJ2-5; the match to TRBD2 covers 9 bases. Germline assignment: CDR1 MGHRA and CDR2 YSYEKL. V lost 2 bases to trimming and J lost 2 bases; unmatched junction nucleotides: 12. The CDR3 spans 18 residues. The CDR3 is CASSQTEPAGGPQETQYF. The CDR3 DNA sequence: TGCGCCAGCAGCCAAACGGAGCCGGCGGGAGGGCCTCAAGAGACCCAGTACTTC.

This clone occurred many times. The chain combines TRBV7-9 with TRBJ2-3; D is unclear. Per germline, CDR1 SEHNR and CDR2 FQNEAQ (reference sequence). V was shortened by 1 base and J by 3 bases, with 8 bases between the two germline ends. This CDR3 region has 14 residues. The DNA of the CDR3 is TGTGCCAGCAGCTTAGAGGGTCGGACAGATACGCAGTATTTT. Amino acid sequence: CASSLEGRTDTQYF.

This chain joins TRBV30 and TRBJ2-5; TRBD1 matches 12 bases. The V gene end was trimmed by 8 bases and the J gene end by 4 bases; junction bases not matched to a gene: 8. Germline CDR1 GTSNPN, CDR2 SVGIG (reference sequence). CDR3 size: 14 residues. The CDR3 DNA sequence: TGTGCCCTGGATAGGGACAGGGGGCGAGAGACCCAGTACTTC. Its protein is CALDRDRGRETQYF.

In its sample, this clone was seen a few times. The same CDR3 can be traced to other DNA sequences in this sample. The chain has TRBV5-1 and TRBJ1-3, with 7 positions matching TRBD1. This CDR3 has 15 amino acids. Germline trimming cut 0 bases from V and 2 bases from J; bases unmatched to any gene: 2. Germline values: CDR1 SGHRS, CDR2 YFSETQ. The CDR3 loop reads CASSLEGGPGNTIYF. The CDR3 coding sequence is TGCGCCAGCAGCTTGGAAGGGGGCCCTGGAAACACCATATATTTT. Variable domain in full (rest from reference TRBV5-1 and TRBJ1-3): KAGVTQTPRYLIKTRGQQVTLSCSPISGHRSVSWYQQTPGQGLQFLFEYFSETQRNKGNFPGRFSGRQFSNSRSEMNVSTLELGDSALYLCASSLEGGPGNTIYFGEGSWLTVV.

J is TRBJ2-5 and V is TRBV11-2, with D perhaps matching TRBD1 or TRBD2 (5 bases each). The CDR3 is 15 residues long. The germline V and J ends were trimmed by 5 bases and 0 bases, with 13 bases remaining between them. Germline CDR1 SGHAT, CDR2 FQNNGV. CDR3 amino acids: CASSPGTVYQETQYF. The CDR3 DNA reads TGTGCCAGCAGCCCCGGGACCGTGTACCAAGAGACCCAGTACTTC. Full variable domain (missing parts from reference TRBV11-2 and TRBJ2-5): EAGVAQSPRYKIIEKRQSVAFWCNPISGHATLYWYQQILGQGPKLLIQFQNNGVVDDSQLPKDRFSAERLKGVDSTLKIQPAKLEDSAVYLCASSPGTVYQETQYFGPGTRLLVL.

The rearrangement uses TRBV6-5 and TRBJ1-2; TRBD1 might be the D (6 bases). Trimming stripped 5 bases from V and 2 bases from J, with 12 bases between. CDR3 size: 14 residues. The germline V gene has CDR1 MNHEY and CDR2 SVGAGI. The DNA of the CDR3 is TGTGCCAGCAGTCCAGACAGGTCAAACTATGGCTACACCTTC. As protein: CASSPDRSNYGYTF.

This sequence joins TRBV10-1 and TRBJ1-1, with TRBD1 matching over 7 bases. Germline CDR1 reads WNHNN; CDR2 reads SYGVQD (reference sequence). V lost 5 bases and J lost 5; bases outside the gene matches: 5. The CDR3 totals 13 residues. In DNA, the CDR3 is TGCGCCAGCAGTCAGGGGGGTAGGACTGAAGCTTTCTTT. It codes for CASSQGGRTEAFF.

The chain has TRBV19 and TRBJ1-6; maybe TRBD1 (5 bases). Germline CDR1 is LNHDA and CDR2 is SQIVND (reference sequence). Trimming removed 6 bases from V and 0 bases from J, with 15 bases in between. CDR3 length equals 17 residues. CDR3 region: CASSRGHSSSYNSPLHF. Here the CDR3 DNA reads TGTGCCAGTAGCCGTGGACACTCGAGCTCCTATAATTCACCCCTCCACTTT.

The V and J genes are TRBV19 and TRBJ2-3; D is uncertain. The CDR3 is 15 residues long. V was pared by 6 bases and J by 4 bases, with 17 bases between. Germline V lookup: CDR1 LNHDA, CDR2 SQIVND (reference sequence). The CDR3 loop reads CASSPLDAAADTQYF. The CDR3, as DNA: TGTGCCAGTAGCCCCCTAGATGCTGCCGCAGATACGCAGTATTTT.

This rearrangement joins TRBV6-1 to TRBJ2-3; the D is unclear. The V and J ends lost 8 bases and 0 bases respectively, with 12 bases between them. The length of the CDR3 is 14 residues. Germline CDR1 MNHNS, CDR2 SASEGT. The CDR3 sequence is CASSDDRSTDTQYF. As DNA, the CDR3 is TGTGCCAGCTCTGATGACCGGAGCACAGATACGCAGTATTTT.

The CDR3 nucleotides read TGCGCCAGCAGCTTGGTTCAACTCACAGATACGCAGTATTTT. It encodes CASSLVQLTDTQYF. The chain links TRBV5-1 to TRBJ2-3; D call uncertain. Looked up from germline, CDR1 is SGHRS and CDR2 is YFSETQ. This CDR3 has 14 amino acids. Trimming removed 0 bases from V and 2 bases from J, with 7 bases in between.

The chain carries TRBV18 and TRBJ2-7; D remains unclear. The CDR3 loop spans 15 amino acids. Trimming left V 1 base short and J 0 bases short, with 10 bases between. Germline V gives CDR1 KGHSH, CDR2 LQKENI. CDR3 region: CASSPRSPSSYEQYF. For the CDR3, the DNA is TGTGCCAGCTCACCACGGTCTCCGAGCTCCTACGAGCAGTACTTC.

The chain recombines TRBV6-1 with TRBJ2-7; 8 bases are a match to TRBD1. Germline CDR1 MNHNS, CDR2 SASEGT. This CDR3 comprises 12 residues. V dropped 7 bases and J dropped 3; count of bases not matched to a gene: 2. CDR3 region: CASKTGVYEQYF. The CDR3 nucleotides read TGTGCCAGCAAGACAGGGGTCTACGAGCAGTACTTC.

This clone was observed a handful of times. The chain joins TRBV6-1 to TRBJ2-3, with 10 bases lining up with TRBD2. This CDR3 comprises 12 residues. V gave up 10 bases and J gave up 7 bases; unmatched junction bases: 5. Germline V gene data show CDR1 as MNHNS and CDR2 as SASEGT. CDR3 loop: CATRTSGYTQYF. CDR3 sequence (DNA): TGTGCCACGCGGACTAGCGGTTATACGCAGTATTTT.